This T cell receptor (beta chain) is from a study of cytomegalovirus exposure and HLA in healthy donors. Study outcomes and limitations: Per a prior analysis, the majority of TCR beta V segments were productive roughly 90% or roughly 30% of the time.

With respect to this clone: Its specificity is not known.

This CDR3 contains 14 residues. The ends were cut back, 2 bases at V and 0 bases at J, with 7 bases in the middle. Per germline, CDR1 SGHTA and CDR2 FQGNSA. The study ran its PCR with 60 Vbeta and 13 Jbeta primers. Assay: immunoSEQ multiplex PCR; the TCRdb copy retains only in-frame clones and omits some. The table records 150,000 to 200,000 clones, roughly 68% of them present only once. The sample taken for sequencing was PBMCs. This sequence joins TRBV7-2 and TRBJ1-1; D not certain. The receptor was isolated from a woman aged 30 to 39 in good health and CMV-seronegative. The CDR3 nucleotides are TGTGCCAGCAGCTTATACGGGGTGAACACTGAAGCTTTCTTT. This gives the protein CASSLYGVNTEAFF.